This T cell receptor beta chain was identified during a study of cytomegalovirus exposure and HLA in healthy donors (dated by TCRdb to about 2017). Regarding the study in general: An earlier analysis of roughly 500 of the donors reported about 280 Gb of sequence data and 117 million unique TCR beta sequences obtained from approximately 180 million T cells. Approximately 310 gigabases of sequencing data and approximately 93 million unique TCR sequences were included in an early release covering 550 to 650 HLA-typed donors. The genetic ancestry cluster associated with self-reported Caucasian donors included about four fifths of the roughly 360 genotyped donors. The aim of the study was to test whether cataloging public T cell receptors could identify signatures of past pathogen exposure. Using immunosequencing, the study profiled T cell repertoires from 640 or so subjects and related those repertoires to cytomegalovirus serostatus. In addition to the first cohort of 650 to 750 subjects, a separate validation cohort of 120 different subjects was used. The study combined high-throughput TCR immunosequencing, statistical association of individual TCRs with disease status, and machine learning to predict cytomegalovirus infection status. In a later analysis, previously published TCR beta repertoires from 600 to 850 donors were re-analyzed and high-resolution HLA genotyping was added so that TCR occurrence patterns could be studied. The later analysis used no new phenotypic data to find candidate immune exposures, relying instead on TCR beta sequences and their occurrence across donors. An earlier analysis of 587 of the donors used high-throughput TCR beta sequencing to judge whether each TCR beta V gene segment behaved as functional or pseudogenic. Alongside the repertoire data, information on donor age, sex, ethnicity and CMV serostatus was compiled. A later genetic analysis used genome-wide SNP genotypes for about 55% of the 666 donors, treating that subset as a discovery cohort. Every repertoire in the discovery cohort had been generated on one and the same sequencing platform. HLA typing covered class I and class II loci at four-digit resolution. The number of donors typed differed by locus, with 629-630 for A, B, C, DRB1 and DQB1, roughly 520 for DQA1, over 600 for DPA1, and about 450 for DPB1. Roughly 5 DR-DQ haplotypes were handled as single units for association and clustering, since linkage in the cohort was strong. On average, roughly 250,000 unique TCR beta nucleotide sequences were sequenced per donor among roughly 430 genotyped donors of the cohort, with roughly a sixth of those sequences being non-productive. Summary of the overall study and its limitations: The authors suggested that the approach could potentially be generalized to other disease states and immunological phenotypes. According to a later analysis, most CMV-associated TCR beta chains appeared to be HLA-restricted, and the HLA associations seemed to be driven largely by CMV exposure. According to a later analysis, TCR association rates differed among HLA loci, with DRB1 alleles showing the most associated TCRs and HLA-C alleles showing the fewest. In an earlier analysis of more than 450 of the donors, most TCR beta V segments were observed in productive rearrangements about 87% or about 30% of the time, broadly matching IMGT annotations. The 87-base-pair reads could not distinguish some IMGT-functional V segments, including TRBV6-2 and TRBV6-3, so those segments were excluded. Because counts were too low, about 18 rarely observed V segments, including chromosome 9 orphons, were left out of the earlier analysis of a few hundred of the donors. A later genetic analysis reported fewer N-insertions in productive TCRs among donors in an Asian-associated ancestry cluster than the 666-donor mean. While some public TCRs were present in many individuals, most TCR sequences turned up only very rarely across donors. CMV serostatus was the only immune exposure information available for the cohort. A later genetic analysis associated a missense DCLRE1C variant with V-gene and J-gene trimming of TCR beta chains, and an independent cohort replicated the association. When HLA alleles, especially DR and DQ, strongly co-occurred, TCR associations were difficult to assign to individual alleles. In a later analysis, several top co-occurrence clusters were reported to appear linked to parvovirus B19, influenza, CMV and Epstein-Barr virus. A total of fewer than 200 TCR beta chains were listed by the study as associated with cytomegalovirus. A group of highly shared sequence variants was considered likely to be a technical artifact of the sequencing pipeline. The presence/absence analyses assumed that sequencing depth was roughly uniform across donors, and that assumption may not be true. In vitro tests confirmed that a few of the cytomegalovirus-associated TCR beta chains recognize cytomegalovirus antigens. A further reported finding was that TCR beta sequences accurately predicted the HLA-A and HLA-B alleles for most subjects in the first cohort. This cohort had only TCR beta chains sequenced, and the lack of alpha or paired-chain data limited which features could be detected. Correlated functional status among segregating V segments might be attributable to linkage disequilibrium, but an unknown experimental factor could not be ruled out. At a false discovery rate of 0.05, a later analysis linked about 16,000 TCR beta sequences to specific HLA alleles. Cytomegalovirus status was reported to be diagnosed by the classifier with high specificity and sensitivity in both the original and validation cohorts. Because HLA typing was missing for some donors at each locus, association tests included only the typed subset. In a later analysis, HLA-associated TCR beta chains showed more clonal expansion and lower generation probabilities than non-associated chains that were equally common.

Library creation used the immunoSEQ multiplex PCR assay. For the multiplex PCR, a mixture combining 60 forward primers for TCR Vbeta segments and 13 reverse primers for TCR Jbeta segments was used. Amplification of the CDR3 region of rearranged TCR beta genes was performed with a multiplex PCR assay on genomic DNA. Amplified TCR beta libraries were sequenced as 87-base-pair reads on the Illumina HiSeq System. From the authors' description of their analysis: Across the 670 or so repertoires, a later analysis counted 80 million or so unique TCR beta chains, some 11 million of which were shared by at least two donors. Raw reads were error-corrected and collapsed into unique sequences by a nearest-neighbor algorithm in which closely related sequences were merged to remove PCR and sequencing errors. V, D and J gene segments were assigned by aligning CDR3 sequences to IMGT reference sequences. Each retained sequence needed at least a six-nucleotide match to both a V gene segment and a J gene segment. A rearrangement was called productive if the CDR3 had no stop codons and remained in frame with V and J, and every other rearrangement was called non-productive. Following IMGT convention, CDR3 was defined as the stretch from the second conserved V-encoded cysteine to the conserved J-encoded phenylalanine. In an earlier analysis of more than 550 of the donors, sequences lacking an unambiguous match to a single V gene segment were excluded. In an earlier analysis of a few hundred of the donors, a V segment was called functional when productive rearrangements were above 56.7%, and segregating when the standard deviation between donors exceeded 5%. To diagnose cytomegalovirus status from the catalog of TCR beta chain sequences, a statistical classification framework was built. In a later analysis, V and J genes were assigned by comparing TCR nucleotide sequences against IMGT/GENE-DB human TR gene sequences. Using the TCRdist pipeline, a later analysis assigned CDR3 sequences along with most-parsimonious VDJ recombination scenarios. A later analysis defined each TCR beta chain by its CDR3 amino acid sequence plus V-gene family, and excluded reads lacking a unique V-gene family. In a later analysis, 450 to 600 highly shared, low-generation-probability nucleotide sequences were removed to address suspected cross-contamination and a sequencing artifact. A later analysis calculated a clonal expansion index for each public chain from normalized within-repertoire ranks of inferred template counts. In a later analysis, generation probabilities were computed using a VDJ recombination model fitted to out-of-frame rearrangements, and the results were checked against IGoR. In a later analysis, TCR-TCR, TCR-HLA and TCR-CMV co-occurrence was scored with hypergeometric tests, and a repertoire-size bias correction was applied to TCR pairs. A later analysis estimated false discovery rates by permuting HLA or CMV assignments 20 times. In a later analysis, co-occurring TCRs were grouped using DBSCAN, with TCRdist sequence similarity added in when clustering inside HLA-allele-positive subsets. Co-occurrence clustering excluded repertoires with fewer than 30,000 or more than 120,000 public chains, plus five with anomalous nucleotide sharing. In its TCRdb copy, this immuneACCESS table keeps in-frame sequences only and misses some clones. Where compared with another copy, unresolved V genes explain less than half of these, and the others have no known cause. The DNA was the basis for D and trimming; V, J and clone size are from that table. The sample yields roughly 150,000 clones; approximately 81% were counted once. The top ten clones comprise approximately 2.5% of the sample.

As for this clone: Its recognized antigen is unknown. It has no much larger one-base neighbor in the sample; base qualities were not kept.

Trimming accounts for 8 bases at V and 6 bases at J, while the number of junction bases matched to no gene is 5. CDR1 and CDR2 were assigned from the germline V gene as SGHTA and FQGNSA. The CDR3 measures 14 amino acids from cysteine to phenylalanine. The sequence is cut down to CDR3 DNA, 42 bases in frame from base 1. The cohort comprised some 730 healthy bone marrow donors. At the time of sampling, all cohort members were nominally healthy, though unrecorded immune exposures were likely present. The donor was CMV seronegative and was included in the group of a few hundred seronegative cohort members. Each donor provided a peripheral blood sample, and peripheral blood mononuclear cells were used for TCR beta sequencing. Genomic DNA was extracted from the blood cell samples with the Qiagen DNeasy Blood Extraction Kit.

The chain is assembled from TRBV7-2 and TRBJ1-6, with 9 bases in between that match TRBD1. This clonotype was sampled from a woman between 18 and 29 years old in good health and CMV-seronegative. The sequenced sample was PBMCs. CDR3 sequence: CASGRQGGNSPLHF. The DNA reads as follows: TGTGCCAGCGGGCGACAGGGGGGTAATTCACCCCTCCACTTT.